This T cell receptor (beta chain) was documented in a study of blood T cell repertoires in COVID-19. Using immunoSEQ multiplex PCR, the repertoire was profiled, and TCRdb retains in-frame clones only, with some absent. The table has 150,000 to 200,000 clones, around 81% seen once; the top ten hold 9.5% to 11%. This clone was counted only a few times. Germline V gene sequence: CDR1 SNHLY, CDR2 FYNNEI. Trimming took 7 bases from V and 6 from J; bases not matched to a gene: 5. This CDR3 comprises 16 residues. The rearrangement joins TRBV2 to TRBJ2-2; 16 nucleotides match TRBD2. The sequence was collected from a woman in her thirties or forties with COVID-19, enrolled during active disease. The sample consisted of peripheral blood. The CDR3 sequence: CASTPGLAGGPGELFF. As DNA, the CDR3 is TGTGCCAGCACCCCGGGACTAGCGGGAGGGCCCGGGGAGCTGTTTTTT.